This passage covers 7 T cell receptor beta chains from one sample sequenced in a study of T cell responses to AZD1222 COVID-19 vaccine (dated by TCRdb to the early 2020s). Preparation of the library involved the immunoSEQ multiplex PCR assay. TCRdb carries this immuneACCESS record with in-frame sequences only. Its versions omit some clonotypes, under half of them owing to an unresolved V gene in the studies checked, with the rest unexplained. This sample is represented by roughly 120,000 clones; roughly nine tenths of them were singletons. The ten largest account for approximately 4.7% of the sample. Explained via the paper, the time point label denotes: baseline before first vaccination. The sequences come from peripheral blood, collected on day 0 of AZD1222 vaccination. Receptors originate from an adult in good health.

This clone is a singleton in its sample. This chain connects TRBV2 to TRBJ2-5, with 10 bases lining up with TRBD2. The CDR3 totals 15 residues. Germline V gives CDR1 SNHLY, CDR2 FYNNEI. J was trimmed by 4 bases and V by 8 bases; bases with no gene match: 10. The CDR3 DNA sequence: TGTGCCAGCGACGGGCTAGCGGGAGTTCGAGAGACCCAGTACTTC. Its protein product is CASDGLAGVRETQYF.

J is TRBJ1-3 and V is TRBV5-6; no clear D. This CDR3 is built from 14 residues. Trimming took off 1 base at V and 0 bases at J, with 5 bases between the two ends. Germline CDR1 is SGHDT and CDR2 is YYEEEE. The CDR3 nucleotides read TGTGCCAGCAGCTTGTACGACTCTGGAAACACCATATATTTT. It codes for CASSLYDSGNTIYF.

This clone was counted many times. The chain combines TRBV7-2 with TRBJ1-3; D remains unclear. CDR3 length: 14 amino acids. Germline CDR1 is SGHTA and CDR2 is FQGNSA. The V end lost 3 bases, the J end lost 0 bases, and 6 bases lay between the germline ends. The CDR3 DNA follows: TGTGCCAGCAGCTTCGAGGGCTCTGGAAACACCATATATTTT. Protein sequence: CASSFEGSGNTIYF.

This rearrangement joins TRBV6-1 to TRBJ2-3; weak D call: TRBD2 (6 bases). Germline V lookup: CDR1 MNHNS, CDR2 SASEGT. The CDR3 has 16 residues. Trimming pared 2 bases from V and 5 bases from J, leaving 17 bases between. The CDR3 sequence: CASSEKPRAGGDTQYF. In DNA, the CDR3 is TGTGCCAGCAGTGAAAAGCCCCGGGCCGGGGGAGATACGCAGTATTTT.

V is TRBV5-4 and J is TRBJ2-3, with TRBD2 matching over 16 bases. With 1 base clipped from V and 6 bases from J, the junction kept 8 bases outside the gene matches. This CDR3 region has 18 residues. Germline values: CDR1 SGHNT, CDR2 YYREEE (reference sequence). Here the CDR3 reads CASSLPGTSGGAPDTQYF. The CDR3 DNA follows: TGTGCCAGCAGCTTGCCGGGGACTAGCGGGGGGGCCCCCGATACGCAGTATTTT.

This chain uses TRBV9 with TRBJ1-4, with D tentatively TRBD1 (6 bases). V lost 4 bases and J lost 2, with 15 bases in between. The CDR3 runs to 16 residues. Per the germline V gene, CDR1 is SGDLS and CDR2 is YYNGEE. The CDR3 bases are TGTGCCAGCAGCAAAGGGGGGGTAGCGACTAATGAAAAACTGTTTTTT. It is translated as CASSKGGVATNEKLFF. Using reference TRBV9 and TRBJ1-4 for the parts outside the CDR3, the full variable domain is DSGVTQTPKHLITATGQRVTLRCSPRSGDLSVYWYQQSLDQGLQFLIQYYNGEERAKGNILERFSAQQFPDLHSELNLSSLELGDSALYFCASSKGGVATNEKLFFGSGTQLSVL.

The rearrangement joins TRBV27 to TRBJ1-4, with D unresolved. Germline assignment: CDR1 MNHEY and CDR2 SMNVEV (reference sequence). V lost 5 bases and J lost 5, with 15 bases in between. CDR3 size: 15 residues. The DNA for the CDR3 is TGTGCCAGCAGTCGGAGTGAGAGGAGGAATGAAAAACTGTTTTTT. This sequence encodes CASSRSERRNEKLFF.